These 8 T cell receptor beta chains were sequenced from one sample in a study of shared clonotypes between healthy human individuals. The method was immunoSEQ multiplex PCR; TCRdb's version includes in-frame clones alone and lacks a portion of them. The data hold roughly 2,300,000 clones, with about nine tenths observed a single time. Sample: naive CD4+ T cells from PBMCs. The subset was: CD45RA+ positively selected. Receptors were obtained from a man younger than 35 in good health. Some clones in this sample may be carry-over from other donors' samples.

This chain uses TRBV18 with TRBJ2-1; D is unclear. Germline CDR1 is KGHSH and CDR2 is LQKENI. V was cut by 6 bases and J by 3 bases, with 15 bases left in between. The CDR3 totals 15 residues. The chain's CDR3 is CASSPPPRGYNEQFF. The CDR3 DNA reads TGTGCCAGCTCGCCGCCACCTCGAGGCTACAATGAGCAGTTCTTC.

This clone was detected once. The sample holds other DNA sequences that translate to the same CDR3. CDR3 DNA: TGTGCCAGCAGCAGGGGTCTAAACACTGAAGCTTTCTTT. Amino acid sequence: CASSRGLNTEAFF. This chain joins TRBV14 and TRBJ1-1; possibly TRBD1 for D (5 bases). V gave up 5 bases and J gave up 2 bases, with 9 bases separating them. Germline CDR1 SGHDN, CDR2 FVKESK. The CDR3 runs to 13 residues.

V is TRBV5-1 and J is TRBJ2-5; D unresolved. V was trimmed by 0 bases and J by 1 base, leaving 19 bases between them. There are 18 residues in the CDR3. Germline CDR1 is SGHRS and CDR2 is YFSETQ. This chain's CDR3 is CASSLEISSYPRQETQYF. The DNA for the CDR3 is TGCGCCAGCAGCTTGGAAATCTCTAGTTACCCTCGCCAAGAGACCCAGTACTTC.

This rearrangement joins TRBV5-1 to TRBJ2-3; 9 bases match TRBD2. J lost 4 bases, V lost 0 bases, and 3 bases had no gene match. The CDR3 runs to 15 residues. CDR1 is SGHRS and CDR2 is YFSETQ in the germline V gene. CDR3 nucleotide sequence: TGCGCCAGCAGCTTGGGCGGGAGGGTCGCAGATACGCAGTATTTT. Amino acids: CASSLGGRVADTQYF.

The chain links TRBV25-1 to TRBJ1-1; TRBD1 might be the D (5 bases). The CDR3 extends over 13 amino acids. Trimming removed 4 bases at V and 10 bases at J, with 16 bases between. CDR1 and CDR2 (germline): MGHDK, SYGVNS. The CDR3 nucleotides read TGTGCCAGCAGTGGGACAAAGGGATATGGAGCTTTCTTT. The encoded protein is CASSGTKGYGAFF.

V is TRBV27 and J is TRBJ2-1; 8 bases are shared with TRBD1. The ends lost 2 bases at V and 8 bases at J; junction bases unmatched: 8. This CDR3 is 15 amino acids long. The germline CDR1 and CDR2 sequences are MNHEY and SMNVEV (reference sequence). CDR3 bases: TGTGCCAGCAGTTTAGGGGCAGGGGGCTGGTATGAGCAGTTCTTC. Amino acids: CASSLGAGGWYEQFF.

This chain joins TRBV30 and TRBJ2-3; the match to TRBD2 covers 11 bases. The CDR3 totals 15 residues. Germline-derived CDR1 and CDR2 are GTSNPN and SVGIG (reference sequence). V trimming: 1 base; J trimming: 4 bases; junction bases outside the gene matches: 4. CDR3 in amino acids: CAWSETSGSPDTQYF. The CDR3 DNA reads TGTGCCTGGAGTGAAACTAGCGGGAGCCCAGATACGCAGTATTTT.

The chain links TRBV27 to TRBJ1-5; D is unresolved. CDR1 MNHEY and CDR2 SMNVEV come from the germline V gene (reference sequence). The CDR3 is 13 residues long. Between the trimmed V and J ends, which lost 6 bases and 5 bases, there was a span of 11 bases. This CDR3 reads CASRTQYDQPQHF. CDR3 DNA: TGTGCCAGCAGGACCCAGTACGATCAGCCCCAGCATTTT.